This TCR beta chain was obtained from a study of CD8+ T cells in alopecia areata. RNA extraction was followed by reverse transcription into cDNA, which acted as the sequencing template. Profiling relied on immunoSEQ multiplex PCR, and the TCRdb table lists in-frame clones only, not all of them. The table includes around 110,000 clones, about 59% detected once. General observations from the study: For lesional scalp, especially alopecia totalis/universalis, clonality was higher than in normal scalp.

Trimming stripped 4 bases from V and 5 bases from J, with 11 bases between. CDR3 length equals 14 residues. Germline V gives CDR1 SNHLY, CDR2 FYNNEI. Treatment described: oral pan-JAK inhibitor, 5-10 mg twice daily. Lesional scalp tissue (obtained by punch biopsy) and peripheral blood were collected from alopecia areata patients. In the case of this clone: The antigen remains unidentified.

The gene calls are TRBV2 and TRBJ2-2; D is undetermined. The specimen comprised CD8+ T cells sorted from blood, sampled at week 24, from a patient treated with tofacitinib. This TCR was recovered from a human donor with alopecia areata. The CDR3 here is CASSGSGGTGELFF. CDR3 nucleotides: TGTGCCAGCAGTGGGTCAGGTGGTACCGGGGAGCTGTTTTTT. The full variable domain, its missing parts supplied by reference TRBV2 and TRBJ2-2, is EPEVTQTPSHQVTQMGQEVILRCVPISNHLYFYWYRQILGQKVEFLVSFYNNEISEKSEIFDDQFSVERPDGSNFTLKIRSTKLEDSAMYFCASSGSGGTGELFFGEGSRLTVL.